Listed here are 14 T cell receptor beta chains from one sample, sequenced in a study of shared clonotypes between healthy human individuals. Method: immunoSEQ multiplex PCR; TCRdb's copy keeps in-frame clones and lacks some. The sample has some 600,000 clones; around 96% are singletons. CD8 cells regarded as naive lacked CD45RO, were positively chosen for CCR7, and omitted terminally differentiated effector memory CD45RA+ cells. The sequenced material came from naive CD8+ T cells sorted from blood. The receptor source for this set is a woman younger than 45 in good health.

The V and J genes are TRBV27 and TRBJ1-2; D is ambiguous. The CDR3 is 13 amino acids. Deletions cut 8 bases from V and 1 base from J, with 11 bases between. In germline, CDR1 is MNHEY, CDR2 SMNVEV (reference sequence). The CDR3 DNA sequence: TGTGCCAGCGCCCTCGGACGTAACTATGGCTACACCTTC. This gives the protein CASALGRNYGYTF.

This chain connects TRBV7-6 to TRBJ2-7; TRBD1 is a possible D gene (5 bases). Germline V gene sequence: CDR1 SGHVS, CDR2 FNYEAQ. This CDR3 is built from 13 residues. Trimming pared 5 bases from V and 9 bases from J, leaving 17 bases between. In nucleotides, the CDR3 is TGTGCCAGCAGCCGAGGACACCTAGACGGGCAGTACTTC. Protein: CASSRGHLDGQYF.

This sequence joins TRBV13 and TRBJ1-5; D might be TRBD1 (5 bases). CDR3 length equals 15 residues. Trimming cost V 5 bases and J 5 bases, with 16 bases left between them. Per the germline V gene, CDR1 is PRHDT and CDR2 is FYEKMQ (reference sequence). CDR3 protein: CASSPGPNPDQPQHF. CDR3 DNA: TGTGCCAGCAGCCCGGGACCTAATCCGGATCAGCCCCAGCATTTT. Supplemented by reference TRBV13 and TRBJ1-5, the full variable domain reads AAGVIQSPRHLIKEKRETATLKCYPIPRHDTVYWYQQGPGQDPQFLISFYEKMQSDKGSIPDRFSAQQFSDYHSELNMSSLELGDSALYFCASSPGPNPDQPQHFGDGTRLSIL.

This clone was seen only once. This sequence joins TRBV13 and TRBJ1-3; D unresolved. Germline values: CDR1 PRHDT, CDR2 FYEKMQ (reference sequence). Trimming removed 1 base from V and 4 bases from J, with 14 bases in between. The CDR3 contains 16 residues. The CDR3 nucleotides are TGTGCCAGCAGCTTAGACGGGGAAACGGGAGGAAACACCATATATTTT. The encoded protein is CASSLDGETGGNTIYF. Combining the CDR3 with reference TRBV13 and TRBJ1-3 gives the whole variable domain AAGVIQSPRHLIKEKRETATLKCYPIPRHDTVYWYQQGPGQDPQFLISFYEKMQSDKGSIPDRFSAQQFSDYHSELNMSSLELGDSALYFCASSLDGETGGNTIYFGEGSWLTVV.

The chain recombines TRBV21-1 with TRBJ2-5. The J call could be wrong; TRBJ2-7 is a better fit for the DNA end. TRBV21-1 is reported as a pseudogene. The CDR3 consists of 13 residues. CDR3 bases: TGTGCCAGCAGCAAAGGGCAGCTCTACGAGCAGTACTTC. Its protein is CASSKGQLYEQYF.

The chain combines TRBV28 with TRBJ2-7; D perhaps matches TRBD2 (6 bases). The V gene lost 5 bases and the J gene lost 0 bases, with 17 bases spanning the gap. The CDR3 is 16 amino acids. In germline, CDR1 is MDHEN, CDR2 SYDVKM. The CDR3 DNA follows: TGTGCCAGCAGTGAGCCGGGGGATGGATTCTCCTACGAGCAGTACTTC. Translation gives CASSEPGDGFSYEQYF. Looking up the rest from reference TRBV28 and TRBJ2-7 gives the full variable domain: DVKVTQSSRYLVKRTGEKVFLECVQDMDHENMFWYRQDPGLGLRLIYFSYDVKMKEKGDIPEGYSVSREKKERFSLILESASTNQTSMYLCASSEPGDGFSYEQYFGPGTRLTVT.

The chain joins TRBV5-8 to TRBJ2-1, with D unclear. CDR1 and CDR2 from the germline V gene are SGHTS and YDEGEE. CDR3 length equals 13 residues. Deletions cut 3 bases from V and 4 bases from J, with 8 bases between. The CDR3 protein is CASSSTPYNEQFF. The CDR3 DNA reads TGTGCCAGCAGCTCCACCCCTTACAATGAGCAGTTCTTC.

This clone turned up a few times. Other DNA variants within this sample encode the same CDR3. The chain employs TRBV28 and TRBJ1-4, with D hard to call. From germline, CDR1 is MDHEN and CDR2 SYDVKM. V lost 3 bases, J lost 7 bases, and 3 bases lay in between. CDR3 length: 11 amino acids. This CDR3 reads CASSFSEKLFF. CDR3 DNA: TGTGCCAGCAGTTTTAGTGAAAAACTGTTTTTT.

The V gene is TRBV7-9, the J gene TRBJ2-1; the D gene is possibly TRBD2 (5 bases). There are 14 residues in the CDR3. Germline CDR1 SEHNR, CDR2 FQNEAQ (reference sequence). Trimming cost V 2 bases and J 10 bases, with 15 bases left between them. The chain's CDR3 is CASSLPPRTSEQFF. CDR3 in DNA: TGTGCCAGCAGCTTACCCCCCCGGACTTCGGAGCAGTTCTTC.

The chain uses TRBV28 and TRBJ1-1; D remains ambiguous. CDR3 size: 14 residues. The germline CDR1 and CDR2 sequences are MDHEN and SYDVKM. Trimming pared 3 bases from V and 4 bases from J, leaving 12 bases between. In DNA form, the CDR3 reads TGTGCCAGCAGTTTGGTTTCTGTCAGCACTGAAGCTTTCTTT. As protein: CASSLVSVSTEAFF.

The chain employs TRBV5-4 and TRBJ2-1; D remains ambiguous. Germline assignment: CDR1 SGHNT and CDR2 YYREEE (reference sequence). The CDR3 has 14 amino acids. Trimming cost V 4 bases and J 2 bases, with 10 bases left between them. CDR3 sequence reads: CASSPDPAYNEQFF. The CDR3 nucleotides read TGTGCCAGCAGCCCCGACCCAGCCTACAATGAGCAGTTCTTC.

V usage is TRBV6-4 and J usage is TRBJ2-7, with D maybe TRBD1 (5 bases). V was trimmed by 3 bases and J by 3 bases, leaving 15 bases between them. This CDR3 spans 15 amino acids. Germline values: CDR1 MRHNA, CDR2 SNTAGT. Here the CDR3 reads CASSEGPSSSYEQYF. In DNA, the CDR3 is TGTGCCAGCAGTGAGGGGCCCTCCTCTAGCTACGAGCAGTACTTC.

J is TRBJ2-3 and V is TRBV30; tentatively, D is TRBD2 (5 bases). V lost 4 bases and J 3 bases, leaving 17 bases between the germline ends. The V gene's germline CDR1 is GTSNPN and CDR2 SVGIG (reference sequence). The CDR3 contains 15 residues. CDR3 in DNA: TGTGCCTGGACACCGGGGATAGAGATGACAGATACGCAGTATTTT. Its protein is CAWTPGIEMTDTQYF.

V and J are TRBV5-5 and TRBJ2-3; 9 nucleotides align to TRBD1. Germline lookup yields CDR1 SGHKS and CDR2 YYEKEE (reference sequence). This CDR3 is built from 14 residues. J lost 2 bases, V lost 3 bases, and 1 base had no gene match. In DNA, the CDR3 is TGTGCCAGCAGCTGGGACAGGGTCACAGATACGCAGTATTTT. It encodes CASSWDRVTDTQYF.